This TCR beta chain was sequenced in a study of beta chain features in type 1 diabetes (dated by TCRdb to the late 2010s). With regard to the full study: Patients and healthy donors did not differ in mean age, gender distribution, total cell number or subset yield. Across all samples, about 110 million sorted cells were examined, and cell number per subset correlated strongly with RNA yield. In the study, recently diagnosed type 1 diabetes patients and matched healthy donors were compared on the TCRB repertoires of their sorted circulating CD4+ T cell subsets. Whereas all 30 or so donors provided naive and central memory subsets, regulatory and stem cell-like memory subsets were isolated from just 8 patients and roughly 8 healthy donors. What the authors observed across the whole study: Because small numbers of individuals were included in the HLA sub-analyses, any influence of HLA type on TCRB rearrangement was left unresolved. Because cDNA was sequenced instead of genomic DNA, highly expressing activated cells could be over-represented, though the groups showed no difference in activation or CD3 levels. Naive, central memory and regulatory TCRB repertoires appeared to be more similar among patients than among healthy donors. Patients with type 1 diabetes made fewer insertions and deleted more nucleotides at VDJ recombination sites, implying thymic rearrangement abnormalities. Type 1 diabetes patients showed a moderate but significant shortening of TCRB CDR3 length in all four CD4+ subsets. Shorter templates might have been favored by PCR, but patient and control samples were amplified and corrected together, so both groups would have been affected equally by any skew.

Each donor gave one peripheral blood draw, averaging roughly 120 mL, which was collected into heparinised tubes. A BD FACSAria II and a panel including CD45RO, CCR7, CD25, CD127, CD95 and CD27 were used to sort naive, central memory, regulatory and stem cell-like memory CD4+ T cells. Every sorted population had a purity above 95%. Right away, PBMCs were isolated by Lymphoprep density gradient centrifugation and were stained directly, with no culture step. So that batch effects would be minimized, each experiment stained and sorted samples in pairs, pairing one healthy donor with one patient. To note about this clone: Its antigen is currently not known. Per-nucleotide qualities are absent, and no much larger clonotype sits a single base away.

All of the isolated RNA was reverse transcribed with the High Capacity cDNA Reverse Transcription Kit, so expressed TCRB transcripts were sequenced. Deep immunoSEQ sequencing was applied to naive, central memory and regulatory T cell samples, giving an average of roughly 3.5 million total reads per sample. Sorted cells were lysed in RLT buffer and RNA was extracted with DNase-treated RNeasy Micro or Mini kits, depending on cell number. Each cell subset was processed separately to prevent cross-contamination, with patient and healthy donor samples processed together. Using the immunoSEQ multiplex PCR, TCRB sequences were amplified from cDNA into 87-bp fragments spanning the CDR3 region. The amplicons were sequenced using the Illumina HiSeq platform. Concerning the study's data processing: Synthetic template baselines were used to correct PCR bias computationally, reads within Hamming distance 2 were collapsed together, and singletons that could not be merged were discarded. Reads were aligned against IMGT to assign V, D and J genes, CDR3 length and insertions or deletions at six rearrangement sites. Within each subset, clonotype counts were normalized to sorted cell number, and only after that were true diversity and Gini coefficients computed with the tcR R package. Repertoire sharing was quantified using the overlap coefficient calculated on TCRB nucleotide sequences. Out-of-frame TCRB sequences from naive cells were analyzed as a proxy for the pre-selection repertoire. The table comes from immuneACCESS by way of TCRdb, which keeps in-frame sequences with V and J called. Part of the clones is missing from these tables; in studies checked, under half for an unresolved V gene and the rest for unknown reasons. V, J and clone size were drawn from that table, and D and trimming were deduced from the DNA. The sample table contains roughly 340,000 clones; only one count was recorded for roughly 13% of them. The top ten clonotypes cover approximately 0.016% of the sample.

CDR1 and CDR2 (LGHNT, FRNRAP) derive from the germline V gene. The CDR3 has 16 amino acids, counting the end cysteine and valine. Here the CDR3 DNA is all that survives: 48 bases in frame from base 1. At the junction V is shortened by 5 bases and J by 0 bases, with 17 bases in between. The sample comprised naive CD4+ T cells from blood. The cell subset or site label here, explained by the study, means: true naive CD4+ T cells. This receptor was obtained from a woman between 18 and 29 years old with type 1 diabetes. The chain couples TRBV12-5 to TRBJ2-7, and perhaps TRBD2 as D gene, on 5 matching bases. The CDR3 has the sequence CASGPGTAARSYEQYV. The DNA sequence is given as TGTGCTAGTGGTCCGGGTACAGCGGCGCGCTCCTACGAGCAGTACGTC.